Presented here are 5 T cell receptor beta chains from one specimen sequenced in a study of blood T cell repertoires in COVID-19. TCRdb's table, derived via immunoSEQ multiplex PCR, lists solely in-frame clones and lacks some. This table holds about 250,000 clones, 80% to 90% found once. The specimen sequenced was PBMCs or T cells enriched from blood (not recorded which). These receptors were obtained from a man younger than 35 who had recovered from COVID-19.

CDR3 sequence: CASSSGTGEYQPQHF. The CDR3, as DNA: TGTGCCAGCAGCTCCGGGACAGGGGAGTACCAGCCCCAGCATTTT. This chain connects TRBV7-9 to TRBJ1-5, with TRBD1 matching over 10 bases. Germline V CDR1 and CDR2: SEHNR, FQNEAQ (reference sequence). This CDR3 has 15 residues. J gave up 7 bases and V 4 bases, and 7 bases lay outside the gene matches.

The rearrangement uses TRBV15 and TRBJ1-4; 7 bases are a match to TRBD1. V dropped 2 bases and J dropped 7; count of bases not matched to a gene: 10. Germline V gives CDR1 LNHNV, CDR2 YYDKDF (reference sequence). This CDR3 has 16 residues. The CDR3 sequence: CATSRPGTAAFEKLFF. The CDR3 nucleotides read TGTGCCACCAGCAGACCCGGGACAGCCGCGTTTGAAAAACTGTTTTTT.

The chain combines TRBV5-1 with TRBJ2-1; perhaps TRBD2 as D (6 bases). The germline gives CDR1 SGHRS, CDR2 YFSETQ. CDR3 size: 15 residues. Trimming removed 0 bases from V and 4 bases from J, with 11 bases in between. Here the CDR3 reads CASSLGGKGYNEQFF. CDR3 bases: TGCGCCAGCAGCTTGGGCGGGAAGGGATACAATGAGCAGTTCTTC.

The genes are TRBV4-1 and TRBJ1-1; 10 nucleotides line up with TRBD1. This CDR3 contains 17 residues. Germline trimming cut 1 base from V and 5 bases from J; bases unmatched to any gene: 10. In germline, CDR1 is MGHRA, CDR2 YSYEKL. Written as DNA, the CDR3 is TGCGCCAGCAGCCAAGGGGGTGAGACAGGGGGCTATACTGAAGCTTTCTTT. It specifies CASSQGGETGGYTEAFF.

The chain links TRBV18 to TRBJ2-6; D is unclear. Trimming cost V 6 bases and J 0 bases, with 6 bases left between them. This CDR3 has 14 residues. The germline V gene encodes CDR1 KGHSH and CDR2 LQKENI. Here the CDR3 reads CASSPSSGANVLTF. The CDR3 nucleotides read TGTGCCAGCTCCCCGAGCTCTGGGGCCAACGTCCTGACTTTC.